Listed here are 11 T cell receptor beta chains from one sample, sequenced in a study of regulatory T cells in long-lasting Graves disease. Building of the TCR beta libraries involved iRepertoire HTBI primers and Arm-PCR of CDR3 regions. MiXCR, run by TCRdb on the multiplex PCR reads, gives a single entry per CDR3 protein. The sample lists about 310,000 distinct CDR3 sequences, more than 20% occurring once. Time point reported: persistent/refractory GD, antithyroid drugs over 5 years with positive TRAb. RNA from PBMCs was the source of the TCR library. The material was peripheral blood mononuclear cells (PBMCs), obtained when the disease was refractory, from a patient treated with antithyroid drugs. These TCRs come from a female donor with Graves disease.

In its sample, this clonotype was seen many times. The V and J genes are TRBV6-2 or TRBV6-3 and TRBJ1-1; D not certain. CDR3 length equals 13 residues. V was trimmed by 3 bases and J by 7 bases, leaving 12 bases between them. Looked up from germline, CDR1 is MNHEY and CDR2 is SVGEGT. The CDR3 sequence is CASSYEGAGEAFF. CDR3 bases: TGTGCCAGCAGTTATGAGGGCGCGGGTGAAGCTTTCTTT.

The rearrangement uses TRBV6-2 or TRBV6-3 and TRBJ2-7, with unresolved D. Trimming cost V 3 bases and J 5 bases, with 11 bases left between them. The CDR3 has 13 amino acids. Germline V gene data show CDR1 as MNHEY and CDR2 as SVGEGT. The CDR3: CASSYMAENEQYF. CDR3 in DNA: TGTGCCAGCAGTTATATGGCAGAAAACGAGCAGTACTTC.

This clonotype was recorded a few times. The V gene is TRBV5-1, the J gene TRBJ2-7, with D uncertain. Trimming shortened V by 3 bases and J by 2 bases, and 9 bases separated the two germline ends. The CDR3 has 13 amino acids. Germline V CDR1 and CDR2: SGHRS, YFSETQ. The CDR3 DNA reads TGCGCCAGCAGCTCGTCGACGACCTACGAGCAGTACTTC. Protein sequence: CASSSSTTYEQYF.

This clonotype turned up a few times. This chain links TRBV6-1 with TRBJ1-2; D ambiguous. V lost 11 bases, J lost 4 bases, and 17 bases lay in between. From germline, CDR1 is MNHNS and CDR2 SASEGT. CDR3 length: 13 amino acids. The CDR3 DNA reads as TGTGCCTCACGGCGGGAGGGCGTCTATGGCTACACCTTC. Its translation: CASRREGVYGYTF.

This clonotype was seen a handful of times. This sequence joins TRBV29-1 and TRBJ2-2; D is unclear. Trimming removed 2 bases from V and 2 bases from J, with 6 bases in between. The germline gives CDR1 SQVTM, CDR2 ANQGSEA. The CDR3 runs 13 residues. CDR3 coding DNA: TGCAGCGTTGAAAGGAGTAACACCGGGGAGCTGTTTTTT. Translation gives CSVERSNTGELFF.

This clonotype came up many times. J is TRBJ1-2 and V is TRBV28, with a tentative D call TRBD1 (6 bases). The CDR3 totals 13 residues. CDR1 and CDR2 from the germline V gene are MDHEN and SYDVKM. Trimming took 3 bases from V and 5 from J, leaving 10 bases between them. The CDR3 bases are TGTGCCAGCAGTTTGGGGGCAGGATATGGCTACACCTTC. Residues: CASSLGAGYGYTF.

At least ten counts were recorded for this clonotype. The gene calls are TRBV20-1 and TRBJ1-5, with 7 positions matching TRBD1. J gave up 5 bases and V 0 bases, and 7 bases lay outside the gene matches. The CDR3 runs to 15 residues. Germline V gene data show CDR1 as DFQATT and CDR2 as SNEGSKA (reference sequence). CDR3 amino acids: CSARDQGDRDQPQHF. The CDR3 nucleotides are TGCAGTGCTAGAGATCAGGGGGACAGAGATCAGCCCCAGCATTTT.

The chain recombines TRBV11-2 with TRBJ2-3, with TRBD2 identical over 7 bases. Germline CDR1 SGHAT, CDR2 FQNNGV. CDR3 size: 15 residues. J lost 6 bases, V lost 3 bases, and 9 bases had no gene match. As DNA, the CDR3 is TGTGCCAGCAGCTTTGAGGCGGGAGCATCGGATACGCAGTATTTT. Protein sequence: CASSFEAGASDTQYF.

The chain links TRBV20-1 to TRBJ1-2; 7 bases are a match to TRBD1. This CDR3 comprises 13 residues. With V trimmed by 6 bases and J by 1 base, 5 bases remained unmatched. The V gene's germline CDR1 is DFQATT and CDR2 SNEGSKA (reference sequence). The DNA for the CDR3 is TGCAGTGCAACCCGGGACAGTAACTATGGCTACACCTTC. This codes for CSATRDSNYGYTF.

The genes are TRBV27 and TRBJ1-1; 10 bases are shared with TRBD1. The CDR3 has 19 amino acids. Germline loops: CDR1 MNHEY, CDR2 SMNVEV (reference sequence). V lost 5 bases and J lost 1; bases outside the gene matches: 16. CDR3 sequence: CASSRGWTGGMFSNTEAFF. CDR3 nucleotide sequence: TGTGCCAGCAGTCGGGGGTGGACAGGGGGGATGTTTTCGAACACTGAAGCTTTCTTT.

As DNA, the CDR3 is TGTGCCAGCAGTCCACGGACCCCAGGGTACGAGCAGTACTTC. It codes for CASSPRTPGYEQYF. V is TRBV25-1 and J is TRBJ2-7, with D maybe TRBD1 (5 bases). Germline values: CDR1 MGHDK, CDR2 SYGVNS. The CDR3 extends over 14 amino acids. V lost 5 bases and J 4 bases, leaving 15 bases between the germline ends.